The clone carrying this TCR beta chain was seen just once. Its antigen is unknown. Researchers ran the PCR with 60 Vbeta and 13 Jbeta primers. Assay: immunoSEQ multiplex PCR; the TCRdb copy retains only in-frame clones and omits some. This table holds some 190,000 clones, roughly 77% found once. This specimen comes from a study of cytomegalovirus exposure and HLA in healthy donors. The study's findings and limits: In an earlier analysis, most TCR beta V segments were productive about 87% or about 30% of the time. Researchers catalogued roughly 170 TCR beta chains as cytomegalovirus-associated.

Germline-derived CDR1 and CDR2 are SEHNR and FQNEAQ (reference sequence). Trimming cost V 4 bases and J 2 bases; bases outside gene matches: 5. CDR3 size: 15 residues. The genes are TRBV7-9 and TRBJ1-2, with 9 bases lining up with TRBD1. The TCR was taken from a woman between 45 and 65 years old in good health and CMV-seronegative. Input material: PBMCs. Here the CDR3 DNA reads TGTGCCAGCAGCTCCACAGGGGGCCAAAACTATGGCTACACCTTC. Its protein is CASSSTGGQNYGYTF.